This TCR beta chain stems from a study of blood T cell repertoires in COVID-19. Study-level information: There were acute and convalescent COVID-19 samples, and they came from the United States, Italy and Spain. From T cells, B-cell-depleted T cells, or PBMCs came the material, which was cDNA or gDNA.

Authors' data handling: Estimates of nucleated cell counts were drawn from the amplification of reference gene primers. Clones were sequenced by immunoSEQ multiplex PCR, and TCRdb holds only the in-frame ones, with some missing. V, J and clone size are taken as reported in that table, and D and trimming were inferred from the DNA itself. The sample has roughly 190,000 clones; roughly 91% are singletons. The material sequenced was peripheral blood. This receptor was obtained from a man between 40 and 49 years old with active or convalescent COVID-19.

The CDR3 reads CASSPSHRTGNYGYTF. The DNA for the CDR3 is TGTGCCAGCAGTCCATCACATAGGACAGGGAACTATGGCTACACCTTC. This chain joins TRBV28 and TRBJ1-2; the match to TRBD1 covers 8 bases. The junction had 10 bases not matched to a gene; V was cut back by 5 bases and J by 2 bases. Germline assignment: CDR1 MDHEN and CDR2 SYDVKM. This CDR3 has 16 amino acids.